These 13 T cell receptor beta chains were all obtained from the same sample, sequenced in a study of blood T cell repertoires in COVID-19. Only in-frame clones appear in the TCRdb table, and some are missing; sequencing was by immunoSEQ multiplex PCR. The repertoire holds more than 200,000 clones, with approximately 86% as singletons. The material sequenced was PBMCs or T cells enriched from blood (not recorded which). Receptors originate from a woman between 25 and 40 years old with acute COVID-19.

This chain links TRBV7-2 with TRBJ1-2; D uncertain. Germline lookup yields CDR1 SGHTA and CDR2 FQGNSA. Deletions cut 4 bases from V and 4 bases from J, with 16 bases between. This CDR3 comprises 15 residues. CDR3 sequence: CASSSPGPGGYGYTF. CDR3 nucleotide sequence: TGTGCCAGCAGCTCACCGGGCCCGGGAGGCTATGGCTACACCTTC.

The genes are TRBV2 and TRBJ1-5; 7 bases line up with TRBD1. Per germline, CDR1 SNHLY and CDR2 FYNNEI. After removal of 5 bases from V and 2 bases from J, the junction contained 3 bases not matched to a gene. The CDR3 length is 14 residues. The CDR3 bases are TGTGCCAGCAGTTGGACAGGCGGCAATCAGCCCCAGCATTTT. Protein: CASSWTGGNQPQHF.

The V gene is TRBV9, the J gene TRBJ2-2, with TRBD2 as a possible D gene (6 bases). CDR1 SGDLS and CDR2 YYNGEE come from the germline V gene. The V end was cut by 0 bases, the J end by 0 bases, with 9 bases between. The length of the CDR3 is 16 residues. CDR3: CASSVAAGPNTGELFF. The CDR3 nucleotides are TGTGCCAGCAGCGTAGCGGCGGGGCCGAACACCGGGGAGCTGTTTTTT.

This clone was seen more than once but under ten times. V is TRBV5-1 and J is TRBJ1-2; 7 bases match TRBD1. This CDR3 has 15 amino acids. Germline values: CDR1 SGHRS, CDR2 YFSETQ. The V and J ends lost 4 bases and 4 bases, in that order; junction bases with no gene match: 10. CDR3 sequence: CASSETPGTVYGYTF. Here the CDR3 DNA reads TGCGCCAGCAGCGAAACCCCCGGGACAGTCTATGGCTACACCTTC.

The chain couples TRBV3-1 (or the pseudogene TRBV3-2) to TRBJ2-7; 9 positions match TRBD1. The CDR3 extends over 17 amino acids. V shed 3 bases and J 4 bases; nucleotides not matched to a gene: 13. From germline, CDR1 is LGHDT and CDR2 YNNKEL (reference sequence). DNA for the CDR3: TGTGCCAGCAGCCACACCGGGACAGGGACGTTTATGTACGAGCAGTACTTC. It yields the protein CASSHTGTGTFMYEQYF.

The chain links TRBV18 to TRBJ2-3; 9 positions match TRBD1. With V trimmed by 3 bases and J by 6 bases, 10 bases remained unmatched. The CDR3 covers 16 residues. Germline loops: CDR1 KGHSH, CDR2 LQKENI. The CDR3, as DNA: TGTGCCAGCTCACCCTTCGGACAGGGGCGGAAGGATACGCAGTATTTT. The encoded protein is CASSPFGQGRKDTQYF.

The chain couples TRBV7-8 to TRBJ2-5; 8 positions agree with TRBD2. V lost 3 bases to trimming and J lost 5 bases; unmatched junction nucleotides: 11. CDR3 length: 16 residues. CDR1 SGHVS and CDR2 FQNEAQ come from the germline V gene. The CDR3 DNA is TGTGCCAGCAGCTTCCCTAAGCGGGAGATTGGGGAGACCCAGTACTTC. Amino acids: CASSFPKREIGETQYF.

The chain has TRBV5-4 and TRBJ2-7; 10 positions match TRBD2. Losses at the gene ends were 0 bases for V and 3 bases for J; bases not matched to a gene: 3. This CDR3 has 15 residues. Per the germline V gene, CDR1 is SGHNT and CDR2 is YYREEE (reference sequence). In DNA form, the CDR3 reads TGTGCCAGCAGCTTGGCTAGCGGGAGTATCTACGAGCAGTACTTC. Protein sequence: CASSLASGSIYEQYF. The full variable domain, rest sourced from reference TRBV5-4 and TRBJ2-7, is ETGVTQSPTHLIKTRGQQVTLRCSSQSGHNTVSWYQQALGQGPQFIFQYYREEENGRGNFPPRFSGLQFPNYSSELNVNALELDDSALYLCASSLASGSIYEQYFGPGTRLTVT.

CDR3 protein: CASSPSGWGVRNEKLFF. The CDR3 nucleotides are TGTGCCAGCAGTCCTTCCGGGTGGGGCGTAAGGAATGAAAAACTGTTTTTT. V and J are TRBV6-6 and TRBJ1-4; a possible D gene is TRBD1 (5 bases). There are 17 residues in the CDR3. Germline lookup yields CDR1 MNHNY and CDR2 SVGAGI (reference sequence). V lost 5 bases, J lost 5 bases, and 21 bases lay in between.

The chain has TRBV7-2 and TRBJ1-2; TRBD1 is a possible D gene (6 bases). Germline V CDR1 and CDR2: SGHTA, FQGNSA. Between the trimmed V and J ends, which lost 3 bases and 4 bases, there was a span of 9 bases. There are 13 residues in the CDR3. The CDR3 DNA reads TGTGCCAGCAGCTTTGACAGGAGCTATGGCTACACCTTC. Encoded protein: CASSFDRSYGYTF.

CDR3 bases: TGTGCCACCACCTCGACAGGCACAAACCACTACGAGCAGTACTTC. This gives the protein CATTSTGTNHYEQYF. The chain joins TRBV15 to TRBJ2-7; D might be TRBD1 (6 bases). Trimming left V 7 bases short and J 3 bases short, with 19 bases between. CDR3 length: 15 residues. CDR1 LNHNV and CDR2 YYDKDF come from the germline V gene (reference sequence).

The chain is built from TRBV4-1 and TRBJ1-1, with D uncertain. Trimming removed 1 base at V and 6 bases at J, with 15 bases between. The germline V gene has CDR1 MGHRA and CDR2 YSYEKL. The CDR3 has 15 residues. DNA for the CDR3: TGCGCCAGCAGCCAAGTGACACAGAGTTTCGCTGAAGCTTTCTTT. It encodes CASSQVTQSFAEAFF.

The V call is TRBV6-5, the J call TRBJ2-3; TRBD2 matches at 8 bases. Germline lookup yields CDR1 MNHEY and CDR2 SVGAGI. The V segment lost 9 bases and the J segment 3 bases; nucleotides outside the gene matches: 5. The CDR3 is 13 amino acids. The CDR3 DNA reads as TGTGCCAGTCTAGGCGGGGGGACAGATACGCAGTATTTT. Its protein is CASLGGGTDTQYF.